Below, one T cell receptor beta chain is given with its context. Specified time point: newly diagnosed GD, antithyroid drugs for less than 3 months. TCR sequences were obtained from RNA taken from PBMCs. Investigators prepared the TCR beta libraries by applying iRepertoire HTBI primers and Arm-PCR of CDR3 regions. One entry per CDR3 protein, called by TCRdb with MiXCR from the multiplex PCR reads. In the table there are about 560,000 distinct CDR3 sequences, 15% to 20% of which are singletons. This entry comes from a study of regulatory T cells in long-lasting Graves disease. The CDR3 is 12 amino acids. With 5 bases removed from V and 4 bases from J, the gap between germline ends came to 7 bases. CDR1 SGHNT and CDR2 YENEEA come from the germline V gene. These data also formed part of another study, on T cells in Graves' hyperthyroidism and ophthalmopathy.

The TCR sequence derives from a man between 18 and 29 years old with Graves disease. This sample comprised peripheral blood mononuclear cells (PBMCs), obtained at new diagnosis, from a patient treated with antithyroid drugs. The gene calls are TRBV11-3 and TRBJ2-3, with a tentative D call TRBD2 (6 bases). The CDR3 DNA follows: TGTGCCAGCAGCCGGGGGTCAGATACGCAGTATTTT. It codes for CASSRGSDTQYF.